Presented here are 8 T cell receptor beta chains from one specimen sequenced in a study of post-analysis software for immune sequencing data. Which antigens these TCRs recognize remains unknown. The library was made from cDNA and included unique molecular identifiers. In TCRdb, the PCR reads were re-called with MiXCR into one record per CDR3 protein. The sample lists about 620,000 distinct CDR3 sequences, roughly 40% seen once, with roughly 1.8% in the top ten. The study's findings and limits: Relative to controls, patients had a handful of TRBV segments at higher frequency, with TRBV5-6, TRBV5-1 and TRBV20-1 among these.

The specimen was blood. The receptors were sampled from a girl aged 5 to 17 with multiple sclerosis.

The chain couples TRBV5-1 to TRBJ2-7; 12 bases map to TRBD1. The V gene end was trimmed by 4 bases and the J gene end by 0 bases; junction bases not matched to a gene: 5. Germline CDR1 is SGHRS and CDR2 is YFSETQ. The CDR3 has 16 amino acids. The CDR3 coding sequence is TGCGCCAGCAGCCAGCAGGGACAGGGGGCCTCCTACGAGCAGTACTTC. It yields the protein CASSQQGQGASYEQYF.

CDR3 region: CSVVRLSSGANYGYTF. CDR3 nucleotide sequence: TGCAGCGTCGTCCGACTTTCGAGCGGAGCTAACTATGGCTACACCTTC. The chain has TRBV29-1 and TRBJ1-2; D remains ambiguous. V lost 6 bases and J 0 bases, leaving 20 bases between the germline ends. CDR3 length equals 16 residues. The V gene's germline CDR1 is SQVTM and CDR2 ANQGSEA.

V usage is TRBV12-3 or TRBV12-4 and J usage is TRBJ2-5; D is perhaps TRBD1 or TRBD2 (6 bases each). The V and J ends lost 3 bases and 2 bases respectively, with 13 bases between them. This CDR3 is 15 amino acids long. Written as DNA, the CDR3 is TGTGCCAGCAGTTTGGGGGGACACCAGCAAGAGACCCAGTACTTC. Amino acid sequence: CASSLGGHQQETQYF.

This chain uses TRBV3-1 with TRBJ2-1, with a tentative D call TRBD2 (7 bases). Germline V CDR1 and CDR2: LGHDT, YNNKEL (reference sequence). V lost 4 bases, J lost 7 bases, and 20 bases lay in between. The CDR3 totals 16 residues. CDR3 protein: CASSPGGRVYGNEQFF. CDR3 coding DNA: TGTGCCAGCAGCCCGGGGGGCAGGGTTTATGGTAATGAGCAGTTCTTC.

There are a few counts of this clonotype. The rearrangement joins TRBV5-5 to TRBJ2-1, with no clear D. V lost 0 bases, J lost 5 bases, and 6 bases lay in between. The CDR3 length is 13 residues. CDR1 is SGHKS, CDR2 YYEKEE, per germline (reference sequence). CDR3 nucleotides: TGTGCCAGCAGCTTGGGAGTTCACAATGAGCAGTTCTTC. Its translation is CASSLGVHNEQFF.

CDR3 region: CASSSPGESSYNEQFF. Written as DNA, the CDR3 is TGTGCCAGCAGCTCCCCCGGGGAGAGCTCCTACAATGAGCAGTTCTTC. The chain uses TRBV7-2 and TRBJ2-1, with D perhaps matching TRBD2 (5 bases). The CDR3 contains 16 residues. CDR1 and CDR2 from the germline V gene are SGHTA and FQGNSA. V lost 4 bases to trimming and J lost 0 bases, with 13 bases between them.

This clonotype was counted between two and nine times. This chain uses TRBV6-1 with TRBJ2-7, with D perhaps matching TRBD1 (6 bases). The V gene lost 1 base and the J gene lost 1 base, with 8 bases spanning the gap. The CDR3 consists of 14 residues. Germline V lookup: CDR1 MNHNS, CDR2 SASEGT. The CDR3 DNA follows: TGTGCCAGCAGTGAAGGGACAGTTTCCTACGAGCAGTACTTC. Translating gives CASSEGTVSYEQYF.

The chain combines TRBV3-1 with TRBJ2-1, with D possibly being TRBD2 (6 bases). V lost 0 bases and J lost 15, with 12 bases in between. Germline V gives CDR1 LGHDT, CDR2 YNNKEL (reference sequence). The CDR3 loop spans 12 amino acids. In DNA, the CDR3 is TGTGCCAGCAGCCAAGAAGGAGCGGGTGCGTTCTTC. It translates to CASSQEGAGAFF.